One and the same sample provided the 9 T cell receptor beta chains below, sequenced in a study of technical replicates of blood from four donors. Only in-frame clones appear in the TCRdb table, and some are missing; sequencing was by immunoSEQ multiplex PCR. The sample consists of about 80,000 clones, 85% to 95% of them appearing once. Sequenced sample: T cells isolated from PBMCs. These receptors were obtained from a human donor in good health.

This clone has a single count. This chain joins TRBV5-1 and TRBJ2-1, with TRBD2 identical over 15 bases. Per the germline V gene, CDR1 is SGHRS and CDR2 is YFSETQ. The CDR3 spans 16 residues. V dropped 4 bases and J dropped 7; count of bases not matched to a gene: 6. CDR3 residues: CASSARGLAGGNEQFF. The DNA of the CDR3 is TGCGCCAGCAGCGCGCGGGGACTAGCGGGAGGAAATGAGCAGTTCTTC.

This clone was detected once. This CDR3 is CASRPGQGKGEQYF. For the CDR3, the DNA is TGTGCCAGCCGACCGGGACAGGGGAAAGGGGAGCAGTACTTC. The rearrangement links TRBV7-2 to TRBJ2-7, with 10 bases matching TRBD1. V dropped 8 bases and J dropped 7; count of bases not matched to a gene: 11. The germline V gene encodes CDR1 SGHTA and CDR2 FQGNSA. The CDR3 is 14 amino acids.

V gene TRBV30 combines with J gene TRBJ1-4, with D possibly matching TRBD1 (5 bases). Per the germline V gene, CDR1 is GTSNPN and CDR2 is SVGIG (reference sequence). The CDR3 runs to 12 residues. The V gene lost 0 bases and the J gene lost 8 bases, with 7 bases spanning the gap. The CDR3 protein is CAWSVQEEKLFF. The CDR3 nucleotides read TGTGCCTGGAGTGTACAGGAGGAAAAACTGTTTTTT.

The genes are TRBV11-2 and TRBJ2-2, with D perhaps matching TRBD2 (6 bases). This CDR3 has 18 residues. V lost 4 bases and J lost 3, with 21 bases in between. The germline V gene has CDR1 SGHAT and CDR2 FQNNGV. CDR3 protein: CASSSTWDFPGYTGELFF. As DNA, the CDR3 is TGTGCCAGCAGCTCCACCTGGGACTTCCCGGGGTACACCGGGGAGCTGTTTTTT.

DNA of the CDR3: TGCAGCGTTGTGGGCAGGGTGGCTTTCTTT. Amino acid sequence: CSVVGRVAFF. This chain links TRBV29-1 with TRBJ1-1; D may be TRBD1 (5 bases). Deletions cut 4 bases from V and 11 bases from J, with 11 bases between. Germline values: CDR1 SQVTM, CDR2 ANQGSEA. The CDR3 is made up of 10 amino acids.

The rearrangement joins TRBV6-5 to TRBJ2-1, with D possibly being TRBD1 (5 bases). Germline V gene lookup returns CDR1 MNHEY and CDR2 SVGAGI. There are 13 residues in the CDR3. Trimming removed 0 bases from V and 15 bases from J, with 15 bases in between. CDR3 coding DNA: TGTGCCAGCAGTTACTCGTCTTTGGCCCAGGGGTTCTTC. Amino acid sequence: CASSYSSLAQGFF.

The V gene is TRBV6-5, the J gene TRBJ2-1; a weak D match, TRBD2 (6 bases). Trimming left V 2 bases short and J 9 bases short, with 11 bases between. This CDR3 is 13 amino acids long. Looked up from germline, CDR1 is MNHEY and CDR2 is SVGAGI. In DNA form, the CDR3 reads TGTGCCAGCAGTTACGTGGGACTGAGTGAGCAGTTCTTC. Translated: CASSYVGLSEQFF.

V gene TRBV27 combines with J gene TRBJ2-3; 7 nucleotides match TRBD1. The germline CDR1 and CDR2 sequences are MNHEY and SMNVEV (reference sequence). The CDR3 contains 14 residues. The ends lost 4 bases at V and 4 bases at J; junction bases unmatched: 5. Here the CDR3 reads CASSSDRAPDTQYF. DNA of the CDR3: TGTGCCAGCAGTTCCGACAGGGCCCCAGATACGCAGTATTTT.

This sequence joins TRBV7-2 and TRBJ1-4, with a possible D match to TRBD1 (5 bases). V was cut by 5 bases and J by 0 bases, with 19 bases left in between. The germline CDR1 and CDR2 sequences are SGHTA and FQGNSA. The CDR3 is 18 residues long. CDR3 in DNA: TGTGCCAGCAGCCGCAAAATCCTCGCGGGGGCAACTAATGAAAAACTGTTTTTT. This translates into CASSRKILAGATNEKLFF.